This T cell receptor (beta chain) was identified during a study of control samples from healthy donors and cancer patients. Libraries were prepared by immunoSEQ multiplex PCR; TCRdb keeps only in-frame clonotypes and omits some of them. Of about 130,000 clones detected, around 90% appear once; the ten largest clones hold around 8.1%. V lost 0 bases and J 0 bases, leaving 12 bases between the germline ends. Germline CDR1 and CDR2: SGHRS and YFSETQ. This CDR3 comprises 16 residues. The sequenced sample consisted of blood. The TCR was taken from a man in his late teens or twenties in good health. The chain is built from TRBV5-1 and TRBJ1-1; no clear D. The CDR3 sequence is CASSLGHTKVNTEAFF. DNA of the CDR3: TGCGCCAGCAGCTTGGGACATACGAAGGTGAACACTGAAGCTTTCTTT.